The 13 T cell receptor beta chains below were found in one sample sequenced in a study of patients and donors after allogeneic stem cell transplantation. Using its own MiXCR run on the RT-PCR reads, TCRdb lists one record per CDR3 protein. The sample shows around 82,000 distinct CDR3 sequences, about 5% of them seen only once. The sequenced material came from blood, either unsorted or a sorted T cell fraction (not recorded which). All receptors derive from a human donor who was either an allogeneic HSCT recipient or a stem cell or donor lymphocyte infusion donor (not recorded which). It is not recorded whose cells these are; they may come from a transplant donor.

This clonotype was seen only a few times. The CDR3 is CASQIMTGGNTGELFF. The CDR3 DNA is TGTGCCAGTCAGATTATGACAGGGGGCAATACCGGGGAGCTGTTTTTT. The chain is built from TRBV12-3 or TRBV12-4 and TRBJ2-2, with 10 positions matching TRBD1. With 9 bases clipped from V and 5 bases from J, the junction kept 12 bases outside the gene matches. CDR3 size: 16 residues.

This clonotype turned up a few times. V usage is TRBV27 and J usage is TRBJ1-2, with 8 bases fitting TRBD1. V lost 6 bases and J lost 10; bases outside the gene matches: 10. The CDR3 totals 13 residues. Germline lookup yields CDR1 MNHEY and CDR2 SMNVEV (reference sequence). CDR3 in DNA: TGTGCCAGCAGCCTCGACAGGGGTGGGGTCTACACCTTC. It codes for CASSLDRGGVYTF.

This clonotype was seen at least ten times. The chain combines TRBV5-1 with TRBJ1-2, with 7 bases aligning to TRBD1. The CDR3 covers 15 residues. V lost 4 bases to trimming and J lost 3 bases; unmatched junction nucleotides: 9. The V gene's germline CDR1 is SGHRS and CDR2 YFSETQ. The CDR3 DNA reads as TGCGCCAGCAGCCCTGGGGACAGAGGGGACTATGGCTACACCTTC. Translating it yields CASSPGDRGDYGYTF.

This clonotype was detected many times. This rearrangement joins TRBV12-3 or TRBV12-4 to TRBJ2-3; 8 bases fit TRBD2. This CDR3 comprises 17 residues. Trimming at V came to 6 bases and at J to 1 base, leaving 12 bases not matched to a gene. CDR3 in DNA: TGTGCCAGCAGCCTAGGACTAGCTGTCCCCGGCACAGATACGCAGTATTTT. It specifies CASSLGLAVPGTDTQYF.

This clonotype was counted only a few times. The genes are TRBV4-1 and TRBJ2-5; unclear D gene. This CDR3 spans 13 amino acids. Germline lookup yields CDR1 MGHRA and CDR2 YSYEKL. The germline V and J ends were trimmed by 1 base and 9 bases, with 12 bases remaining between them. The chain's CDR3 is CASSQGTYTAQYF. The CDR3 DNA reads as TGCGCCAGCAGCCAAGGGACCTACACGGCCCAGTACTTC.

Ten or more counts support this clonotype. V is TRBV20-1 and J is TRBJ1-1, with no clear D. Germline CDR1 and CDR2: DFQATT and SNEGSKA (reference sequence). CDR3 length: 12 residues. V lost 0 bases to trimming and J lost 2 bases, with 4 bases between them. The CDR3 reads CSAREGNTEAFF. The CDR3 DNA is TGCAGTGCTAGAGAGGGTAACACTGAAGCTTTCTTT.

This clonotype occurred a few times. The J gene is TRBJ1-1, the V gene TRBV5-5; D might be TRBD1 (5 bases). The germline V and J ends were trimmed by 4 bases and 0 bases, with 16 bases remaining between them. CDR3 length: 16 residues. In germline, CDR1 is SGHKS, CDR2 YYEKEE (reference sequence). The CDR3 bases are TGTGCCAGCAGCCTGGGGCGGGGGTGGTTGAACACTGAAGCTTTCTTT. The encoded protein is CASSLGRGWLNTEAFF.

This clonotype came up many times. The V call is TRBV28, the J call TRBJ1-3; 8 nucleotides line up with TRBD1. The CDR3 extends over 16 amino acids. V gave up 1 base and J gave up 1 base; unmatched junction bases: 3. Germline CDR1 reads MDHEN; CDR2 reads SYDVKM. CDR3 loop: CASSLYQGASGNTIYF. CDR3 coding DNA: TGTGCCAGCAGTTTATACCAGGGGGCTTCTGGAAACACCATATATTTT. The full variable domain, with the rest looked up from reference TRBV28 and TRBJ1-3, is DVKVTQSSRYLVKRTGEKVFLECVQDMDHENMFWYRQDPGLGLRLIYFSYDVKMKEKGDIPEGYSVSREKKERFSLILESASTNQTSMYLCASSLYQGASGNTIYFGEGSWLTVV.

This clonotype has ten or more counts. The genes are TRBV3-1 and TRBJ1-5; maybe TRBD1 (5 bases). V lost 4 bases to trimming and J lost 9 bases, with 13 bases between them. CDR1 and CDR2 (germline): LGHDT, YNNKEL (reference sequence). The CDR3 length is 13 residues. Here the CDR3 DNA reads TGTGCCAGCAGCCTCGGGGGGGGGACGCCCCAGCATTTT. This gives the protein CASSLGGGTPQHF.

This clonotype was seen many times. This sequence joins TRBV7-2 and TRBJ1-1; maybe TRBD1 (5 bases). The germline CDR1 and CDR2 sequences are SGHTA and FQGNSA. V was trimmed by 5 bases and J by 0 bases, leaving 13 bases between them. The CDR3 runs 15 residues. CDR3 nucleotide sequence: TGTGCCAGCAGCAAGGGACTGGTGATGAACACTGAAGCTTTCTTT. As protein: CASSKGLVMNTEAFF.

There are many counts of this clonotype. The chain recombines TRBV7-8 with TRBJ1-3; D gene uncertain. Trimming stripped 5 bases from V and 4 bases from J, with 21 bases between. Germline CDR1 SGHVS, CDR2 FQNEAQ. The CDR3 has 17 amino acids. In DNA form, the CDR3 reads TGTGCCAGCAGCCCCCTCCGGGTCCTTACCCCCGGAAACACCATATATTTT. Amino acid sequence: CASSPLRVLTPGNTIYF.

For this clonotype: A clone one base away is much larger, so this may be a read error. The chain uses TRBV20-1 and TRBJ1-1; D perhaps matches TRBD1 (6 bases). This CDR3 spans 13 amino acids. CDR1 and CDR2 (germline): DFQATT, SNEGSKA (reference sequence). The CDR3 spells CRAVTGAGIKAFF. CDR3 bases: TGCAGAGCCGTAACGGGGGCTGGTATTAAAGCTTTCTTT.

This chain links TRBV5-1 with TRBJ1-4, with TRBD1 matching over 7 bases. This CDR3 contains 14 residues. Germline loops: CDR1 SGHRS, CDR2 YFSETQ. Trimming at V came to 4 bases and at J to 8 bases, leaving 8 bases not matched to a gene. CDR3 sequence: CASSDRAGGEKLFF. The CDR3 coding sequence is TGCGCCAGCAGCGACAGGGCAGGAGGCGAAAAACTGTTTTTT.